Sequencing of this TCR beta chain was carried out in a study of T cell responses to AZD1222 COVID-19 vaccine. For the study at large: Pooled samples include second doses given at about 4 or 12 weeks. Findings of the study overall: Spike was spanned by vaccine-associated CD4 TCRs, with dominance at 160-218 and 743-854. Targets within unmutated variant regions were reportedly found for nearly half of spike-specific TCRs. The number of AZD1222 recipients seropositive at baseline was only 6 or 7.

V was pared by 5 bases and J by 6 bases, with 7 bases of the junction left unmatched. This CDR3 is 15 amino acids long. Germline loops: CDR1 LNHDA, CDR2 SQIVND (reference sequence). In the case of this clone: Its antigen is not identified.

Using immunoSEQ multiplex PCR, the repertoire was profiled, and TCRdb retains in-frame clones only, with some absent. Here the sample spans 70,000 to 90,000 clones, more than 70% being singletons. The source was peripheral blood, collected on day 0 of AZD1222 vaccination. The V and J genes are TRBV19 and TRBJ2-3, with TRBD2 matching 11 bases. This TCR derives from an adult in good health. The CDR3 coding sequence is TGTGCCAGTAGTGGAACTAGCGGGAGTATGGATACGCAGTATTTT. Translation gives CASSGTSGSMDTQYF.